This passage covers 23 T cell receptor beta chains from one sample sequenced in a study of T cell responses to AZD1222 COVID-19 vaccine. Sequenced by immunoSEQ multiplex PCR; TCRdb stores in-frame clones only, minus some. The data show about 170,000 clones, roughly 90% seen once. The source material was peripheral blood, sampled on day 0 of AZD1222 vaccination. All receptors come from an adult in good health.

This rearrangement joins TRBV7-9 to TRBJ1-4; TRBD1 agrees at 7 bases. Trimming removed 1 base from V and 5 bases from J; junction bases left unmatched: 4. The CDR3 contains 15 residues. The germline gives CDR1 SEHNR, CDR2 FQNEAQ (reference sequence). CDR3 DNA sequence: TGTGCCAGCAGCTTAGGAGACAGGGAAAATGAAAAACTGTTTTTT. Translation: CASSLGDRENEKLFF. Combining the CDR3 with reference TRBV7-9 and TRBJ1-4 gives the whole variable domain DTGVSQNPRHKITKRGQNVTFRCDPISEHNRLYWYRQTLGQGPEFLTYFQNEAQLEKSRLLSDRFSAERPKGSFSTLEIQRTEQGDSAMYLCASSLGDRENEKLFFGSGTQLSVL.

The chain employs TRBV5-8 and TRBJ2-1, with 7 bases that match TRBD1. Per the germline V gene, CDR1 is SGHTS and CDR2 is YDEGEE. Unmatched junction bases numbered 9, after V lost 2 bases and J lost 10 bases. The CDR3 totals 14 residues. CDR3 sequence: CASSFLRGPGEQFF. The CDR3, as DNA: TGTGCCAGCAGCTTCCTAAGGGGGCCGGGGGAGCAGTTCTTC.

In DNA form, the CDR3 reads TGTGCCAGTAGTCCCCTTACAGGGGGCGGGTATGGCTACACCTTC. It codes for CASSPLTGGGYGYTF. The chain couples TRBV19 to TRBJ1-2, with 9 positions matching TRBD1. With 5 bases clipped from V and 5 bases from J, the junction kept 9 bases outside the gene matches. The CDR3 is 15 amino acids. Germline-derived CDR1 and CDR2 are LNHDA and SQIVND (reference sequence).

This chain uses TRBV6-5 with TRBJ2-7; D is perhaps TRBD1 (7 bases). CDR1 is MNHEY, CDR2 SVGAGI, per germline. With 0 bases removed from V and 5 bases from J, the gap between germline ends came to 14 bases. CDR3 length: 15 amino acids. The CDR3 loop is CASSYSRGAPHEQYF. In DNA form, the CDR3 reads TGTGCCAGCAGTTACTCCAGGGGGGCACCTCACGAGCAGTACTTC.

The rearrangement uses TRBV6-5 and TRBJ2-2, with D maybe TRBD1 (5 bases). Germline values: CDR1 MNHEY, CDR2 SVGAGI. The V end lost 2 bases, the J end lost 3 bases, and 13 bases lay between the germline ends. The CDR3 runs to 16 residues. CDR3 protein: CASSYIARAHTGELFF. The CDR3 DNA follows: TGTGCCAGCAGTTACATCGCCAGGGCCCACACCGGGGAGCTGTTTTTT.

The chain links TRBV4-2 to TRBJ2-5; 9 nucleotides line up with TRBD1. The CDR3 is made up of 15 amino acids. The V segment lost 5 bases and the J segment 0 bases; nucleotides outside the gene matches: 4. The germline V gene encodes CDR1 LGHNA and CDR2 YNFKEQ. In nucleotides, the CDR3 is TGTGCCAGCAGCAGACAGGGGGGGTACCAAGAGACCCAGTACTTC. Translation: CASSRQGGYQETQYF.

The chain recombines TRBV14 with TRBJ2-7; TRBD1 matches 7 bases. V gave up 5 bases and J gave up 3 bases; unmatched junction bases: 10. CDR1 is SGHDN, CDR2 FVKESK, per germline. The CDR3 has 15 amino acids. CDR3 DNA sequence: TGTGCCAGCAGCGATAACCTGGGACAGCTCTACGAGCAGTACTTC. Translation gives CASSDNLGQLYEQYF.

This clone was seen a handful of times. The V call is TRBV4-1, the J call TRBJ2-2; 16 bases are a match to TRBD2. Germline trimming cut 4 bases from V and 7 bases from J; bases unmatched to any gene: 12. Per germline, CDR1 MGHRA and CDR2 YSYEKL. This CDR3 is 19 amino acids long. CDR3 sequence: CASSRPPGLAGGSHGELFF. In DNA, the CDR3 is TGCGCCAGCAGCCGACCTCCGGGACTAGCGGGGGGGAGTCACGGGGAGCTGTTTTTT.

The chain is built from TRBV30 and TRBJ2-7, with TRBD1 matching over 9 bases. V was pared by 5 bases and J by 7 bases, with 3 bases of the junction left unmatched. The CDR3 spans 11 residues. CDR1 and CDR2 (germline): GTSNPN, SVGIG (reference sequence). In nucleotides, the CDR3 is TGTGCCTGGTCTGGGACAGGGGAGCAGTACTTC. Protein: CAWSGTGEQYF.

V gene TRBV7-8 combines with J gene TRBJ2-1; 7 bases line up with TRBD1. There are 15 residues in the CDR3. The V gene's germline CDR1 is SGHVS and CDR2 FQNEAQ. V lost 6 bases and J lost 1; bases outside the gene matches: 6. CDR3 in amino acids: CASSLTGSSYNEQFF. The DNA of the CDR3 is TGTGCCAGCAGTTTGACAGGGTCTTCCTACAATGAGCAGTTCTTC.

The gene calls are TRBV7-9 and TRBJ2-7; 9 bases map to TRBD1. The CDR3 totals 13 residues. Trimming took 1 base from V and 5 from J; bases not matched to a gene: 0. CDR1 is SEHNR, CDR2 FQNEAQ, per germline (reference sequence). The CDR3 region is CASSLGTGDEQYF. For the CDR3, the DNA is TGTGCCAGCAGCTTAGGGACAGGGGACGAGCAGTACTTC.

This clone was counted once. The V call is TRBV2, the J call TRBJ1-3; D is uncertain. CDR1 is SNHLY and CDR2 is FYNNEI in the germline V gene. The CDR3 covers 14 residues. V was cut by 6 bases and J by 0 bases, with 9 bases left in between. CDR3 region: CASRNRYSGNTIYF. Here the CDR3 DNA reads TGTGCCAGCAGAAACAGATACTCTGGAAACACCATATATTTT.

The chain combines TRBV3-1 (or the pseudogene TRBV3-2) with TRBJ2-2; 8 bases fit TRBD2. V shed 0 bases and J 0 bases; nucleotides not matched to a gene: 18. The germline V gene has CDR1 LGHDT and CDR2 YNNKEL (reference sequence). The CDR3 length is 22 residues. CDR3 region: CASSQDTPVGVGLAPNTGELFF. CDR3 DNA: TGTGCCAGCAGCCAAGATACTCCCGTCGGGGTCGGACTAGCCCCGAACACCGGGGAGCTGTTTTTT.

The rearrangement uses TRBV30 and TRBJ2-7, with TRBD1 identical over 7 bases. V shed 2 bases and J 4 bases; nucleotides not matched to a gene: 5. The CDR3 contains 13 residues. Germline-derived CDR1 and CDR2 are GTSNPN and SVGIG (reference sequence). CDR3 region: CAWSRRGQYEQYF. The DNA for the CDR3 is TGTGCCTGGAGTCGAAGGGGGCAGTACGAGCAGTACTTC.

The chain uses TRBV20-1 and TRBJ2-7; possibly TRBD1 for D (5 bases). This CDR3 region has 11 residues. The V end lost 5 bases, the J end lost 3 bases, and 8 bases lay between the germline ends. Germline V gives CDR1 DFQATT, CDR2 SNEGSKA (reference sequence). CDR3 nucleotides: TGCAGTGCTCAGGGTTACTACGAGCAGTACTTC. This translates into CSAQGYYEQYF.

The genes are TRBV18 and TRBJ2-7; no clear D gene. V lost 3 bases, J lost 3 bases, and 12 bases lay in between. Germline V gene sequence: CDR1 KGHSH, CDR2 LQKENI. The CDR3 is 14 amino acids. CDR3 protein: CASSPGLSIYEQYF. The CDR3 DNA is TGTGCCAGCTCACCGGGCCTTTCGATCTACGAGCAGTACTTC.

DNA for the CDR3: TGTGCCAGCAGCTTTTCGACTAGCGGGAGGAGTTCCTACAATGAGCAGTTCTTC. It specifies CASSFSTSGRSSYNEQFF. The chain carries TRBV5-4 and TRBJ2-1, with 13 positions matching TRBD2. The CDR3 runs 18 residues. Germline V gives CDR1 SGHNT, CDR2 YYREEE (reference sequence). V was clipped by 2 bases and J by 1 base; unmatched bases: 6.

CDR3 sequence (DNA): TGTGCCAGCAGCTCCCCAGTTCGAGCCAGGGATACGCAGTATTTT. Protein product: CASSSPVRARDTQYF. The V gene is TRBV7-3, the J gene TRBJ2-3, with D unresolved. The CDR3 has 15 amino acids. The V end lost 4 bases, the J end lost 6 bases, and 17 bases lay between the germline ends. Germline V gene data show CDR1 as SGHTA and CDR2 as FQGTGA.

CDR3 DNA: TGTGCCAGCAGCCAAGCCTATCCTCCCGGCGAGCAGTACTTC. Translating it yields CASSQAYPPGEQYF. This rearrangement joins TRBV3-1 (or the pseudogene TRBV3-2) to TRBJ2-7; D gene ambiguous. CDR3 length equals 14 residues. The V and J ends lost 1 base and 6 bases respectively, with 13 bases between them. Germline CDR1 LGHDT, CDR2 YNNKEL (reference sequence).

This chain connects TRBV21-1 to TRBJ1-1. TRBV21-1 is flagged as a pseudogene. The CDR3 covers 13 residues. CDR3 DNA sequence: TGTGCCAGGAGGGTGAGGTTAAACACTGAAGCTTTCTTT. Amino acid sequence: CARRVRLNTEAFF.

The genes are TRBV19 and TRBJ1-2; D is perhaps TRBD1 (6 bases). CDR3 length: 12 amino acids. Trimming left V 10 bases short and J 8 bases short, with 17 bases between. Germline V gene data show CDR1 as LNHDA and CDR2 as SQIVND (reference sequence). The CDR3 bases are TGTGCCACTACACAGGGACATCTGGGCTACACCTTC. Translating it yields CATTQGHLGYTF.

The chain combines TRBV7-2 with TRBJ2-7, with unresolved D. There are 13 residues in the CDR3. V lost 3 bases to trimming and J lost 2 bases, with 8 bases between them. Germline V gene sequence: CDR1 SGHTA, CDR2 FQGNSA. CDR3 amino acids: CASSFSITYEQYF. CDR3 coding DNA: TGTGCCAGCAGCTTCAGTATAACCTACGAGCAGTACTTC.

The CDR3 here is CASSQVLGAGGGYTF. The DNA for the CDR3 is TGCGCCAGCAGCCAAGTTCTCGGGGCAGGGGGTGGCTACACCTTC. The genes are TRBV4-3 and TRBJ1-2, with 7 bases lining up with TRBD1. The CDR3 sequence is 15 residues long. The V gene's germline CDR1 is LGHNA and CDR2 YSLEER. The J segment lost 7 bases and the V segment lost 1 base, leaving 9 bases of the junction unmatched.